This passage covers 20 T cell receptor beta chains from one sample sequenced in a study of human T cells and chemical hapten exposure. A single record per CDR3 protein comes from TCRdb applying MiXCR to the RACE reads. The data show 40,000 or so distinct CDR3 sequences, under 4.5% seen once. Stated time point: patch test 1, 2 weeks after DPC sensitization. Treatment denoted: therapeutic diphenylcyclopropenone sensitization with weekly scalp DPC. Sequencing started from total RNA isolated from unfractionated whole blood. The starting material was whole blood, obtained in connection with sensitization to the hapten diphenylcyclopropenone (DPC). Receptors were obtained from a man aged 45-65 years with alopecia areata. Some clones in this sample may be carry-over from other donors' samples.

This clonotype came up many times. This chain uses TRBV5-1 with TRBJ2-5; the D gene is possibly TRBD1 (6 bases). Germline V CDR1 and CDR2: SGHRS, YFSETQ. The CDR3 consists of 18 residues. V was shortened by 5 bases and J by 4 bases, with 27 bases between the two germline ends. The CDR3 DNA reads as TGCGCCAGCAGTGGGGGCGGGTCCGCGTTGAAGAGGGGAGAGACCCAGTACTTC. This encodes CASSGGGSALKRGETQYF. Supplemented by reference TRBV5-1 and TRBJ2-5, the full variable domain reads KAGVTQTPRYLIKTRGQQVTLSCSPISGHRSVSWYQQTPGQGLQFLFEYFSETQRNKGNFPGRFSGRQFSNSRSEMNVSTLELGDSALYLCASSGGGSALKRGETQYFGPGTRLLVL.

The table lists this clonotype with many counts. This CDR3 is CASSLGTGGDLGEKLFF. CDR3 bases: TGTGCCAGCAGCTTAGGGACAGGGGGAGATCTAGGTGAAAAACTGTTTTTT. The chain combines TRBV7-2 with TRBJ1-4; 10 nucleotides align to TRBD1. Trimming at V came to 1 base and at J to 7 bases, leaving 9 bases not matched to a gene. CDR3 length: 17 amino acids. Germline lookup yields CDR1 SGHTA and CDR2 FQGNSA.

The chain employs TRBV7-2 and TRBJ2-5, with no clear D. The CDR3 extends over 15 amino acids. Germline CDR1 reads SGHTA; CDR2 reads FQGNSA. The V gene lost 5 bases and the J gene lost 0 bases, with 13 bases spanning the gap. Written as DNA, the CDR3 is TGTGCCAGCAGCCGGGCCAGGCGAAACCAAGAGACCCAGTACTTC. Protein product: CASSRARRNQETQYF.

This clonotype has ten or more counts. The V gene is TRBV6-5, the J gene TRBJ2-7, with 7 bases that match TRBD2. The CDR3 is made up of 12 amino acids. The germline V gene has CDR1 MNHEY and CDR2 SVGAGI. V gave up 7 bases and J gave up 3 bases; unmatched junction bases: 3. The CDR3 loop is CASTTGGYEQYF. CDR3 coding DNA: TGTGCCAGCACCACGGGGGGCTACGAGCAGTACTTC.

This clonotype was seen repeatedly, ten times or more. The chain carries TRBV7-9 and TRBJ1-1, with 7 bases aligning to TRBD1. J gave up 2 bases and V 4 bases, and 7 bases lay outside the gene matches. The CDR3 is 15 amino acids. Looked up from germline, CDR1 is SEHNR and CDR2 is FQNEAQ (reference sequence). In DNA form, the CDR3 reads TGTGCCAGCAGCTCTGGCACAGGGGCTAACACTGAAGCTTTCTTT. Its protein is CASSSGTGANTEAFF.

There are many counts of this clonotype. The gene calls are TRBV20-1 and TRBJ2-7; D might be TRBD1 (6 bases). Germline V CDR1 and CDR2: DFQATT, SNEGSKA (reference sequence). Trimming cost V 5 bases and J 0 bases, with 11 bases left between them. CDR3 length: 13 amino acids. The CDR3 loop reads CSAEDRDSYEQYF. In DNA, the CDR3 is TGCAGTGCTGAGGACAGAGACTCCTACGAGCAGTACTTC.

This clonotype was seen ten or more times. This chain uses TRBV6-2 or TRBV6-3 with TRBJ2-6; D is undetermined. Germline values: CDR1 MNHEY, CDR2 SVGEGT. This CDR3 region has 15 residues. Trimming took off 0 bases at V and 0 bases at J, with 3 bases between the two ends. The CDR3 loop is CASSYSGSGANVLTF. CDR3 nucleotide sequence: TGTGCCAGCAGTTACTCCGGCTCTGGGGCCAACGTCCTGACTTTC.

This clonotype was found many times. The V and J genes are TRBV7-2 and TRBJ1-1, with D uncertain. The V gene's germline CDR1 is SGHTA and CDR2 FQGNSA. This CDR3 region has 15 residues. Trimming removed 1 base at V and 0 bases at J, with 9 bases between. CDR3 DNA: TGTGCCAGCAGCTTAGTCCCTCTCATGAACACTGAAGCTTTCTTT. Protein product: CASSLVPLMNTEAFF.

Details on this clonotype: It may be a read error: a sequence one base away is much more abundant. The chain recombines TRBV29-1 with TRBJ2-1, with 7 nucleotides matching TRBD1. Germline V CDR1 and CDR2: SQVTM, ANQGSEA. This CDR3 spans 14 amino acids. The CDR3: CSVEDRKGAGEQSF. The CDR3 DNA reads as TGCAGCGTTGAAGATCGGAAGGGGGCGGGTGAGCAGTCCTTC.

This clonotype was seen many times. V gene TRBV5-1 combines with J gene TRBJ1-6; 7 bases fit TRBD1. The CDR3 runs to 16 residues. Germline-derived CDR1 and CDR2 are SGHRS and YFSETQ. The junction had 10 bases not matched to a gene; V was cut back by 0 bases and J by 10 bases. The chain's CDR3 is CASSLAWDSGESPLHF. The CDR3 nucleotides read TGCGCCAGCAGCTTGGCCTGGGACAGCGGGGAGTCACCCCTCCACTTT.

This clonotype has a count of ten or more. V gene TRBV30 combines with J gene TRBJ1-2; D unresolved. The CDR3 loop spans 11 amino acids. Germline-derived CDR1 and CDR2 are GTSNPN and SVGIG (reference sequence). The V end lost 3 bases, the J end lost 1 base, and 3 bases lay between the germline ends. CDR3 loop: CAWRLNYGYTF. CDR3 in DNA: TGTGCCTGGAGACTTAACTATGGCTACACCTTC.

The sample holds many counts of this clonotype. The rearrangement joins TRBV11-2 to TRBJ2-3; 9 bases are shared with TRBD1. Per the germline V gene, CDR1 is SGHAT and CDR2 is FQNNGV. With V trimmed by 3 bases and J by 3 bases, 4 bases remained unmatched. The CDR3 is 15 residues long. CDR3 region: CASSLGQGRTDTQYF. Here the CDR3 DNA reads TGTGCCAGCAGCTTGGGACAGGGACGAACAGATACGCAGTATTTT. The full variable domain, in which reference TRBV11-2 and TRBJ2-3 provide the parts outside the CDR3, is EAGVAQSPRYKIIEKRQSVAFWCNPISGHATLYWYQQILGQGPKLLIQFQNNGVVDDSQLPKDRFSAERLKGVDSTLKIQPAKLEDSAVYLCASSLGQGRTDTQYFGPGTRLTVL.

Many counts were recorded for this clonotype. The chain joins TRBV12-3 or TRBV12-4 to TRBJ1-2, with D possibly being TRBD1 (6 bases). V shed 3 bases and J shed 4 bases, with 9 bases lying between them. CDR3 length: 13 residues. The CDR3 DNA reads as TGTGCCAGCAGTTTTGACAGGTCCTATGGCTACACCTTC. Amino acids: CASSFDRSYGYTF.

This clonotype showed up many times. The CDR3 sequence: CASSRSRQGANEKLFF. In DNA form, the CDR3 reads TGTGCCAGCTCACGAAGCCGGCAGGGCGCTAATGAAAAACTGTTTTTT. The rearrangement joins TRBV18 to TRBJ1-4, with D possibly TRBD1 on 5 matching bases. Germline loops: CDR1 KGHSH, CDR2 LQKENI. The V gene lost 4 bases and the J gene lost 3 bases, with 15 bases spanning the gap. The CDR3 sequence is 16 residues long.

As regards this clonotype: A read error is possible here, since a much larger clone lies one base away. The V gene is TRBV5-1, the J gene TRBJ1-3; 7 nucleotides line up with TRBD1. The CDR3 totals 14 residues. The germline CDR1 and CDR2 sequences are SGHRS and YFSETQ. CDR3 loop: CARSFGTAGNTIYF. CDR3 DNA: TGCGCCAGAAGCTTTGGGACAGCTGGAAACACCATATATTTT.

This clonotype was counted many times. The CDR3 bases are TGTGCCAGTAAAGCGGGACAGCATGGGTCCTACGAGCAGTACTTC. This codes for CASKAGQHGSYEQYF. The chain uses TRBV19 and TRBJ2-7, with D perhaps matching TRBD1 or TRBD2 (7 bases each). The ends were cut back, 7 bases at V and 1 base at J, with 17 bases in the middle. The CDR3 is 15 amino acids. The germline gives CDR1 LNHDA, CDR2 SQIVND (reference sequence).

This sequence joins TRBV21-1 and TRBJ1-1; TRBD1, the table's D call, was not compared with the DNA. TRBV21-1 is an annotated pseudogene. CDR3 size: 13 residues. Here the CDR3 reads CASTTGLNTEAFF. CDR3 DNA: TGTGCCAGCACCACAGGCCTAAACACTGAAGCTTTCTTT.

This clonotype was found many times. This chain uses TRBV20-1 with TRBJ2-1; D not certain. CDR1 is DFQATT, CDR2 SNEGSKA, per germline (reference sequence). Between the trimmed V and J ends, which lost 0 bases and 5 bases, there was a span of 11 bases. This CDR3 is built from 14 residues. The CDR3 sequence is CSARDDLDHNEQFF. CDR3 DNA: TGCAGTGCTAGAGATGATTTGGATCACAATGAGCAGTTCTTC.

This clonotype was recorded many times. The V gene is TRBV27, the J gene TRBJ2-7; 13 bases fit TRBD2. This CDR3 has 16 residues. CDR1 and CDR2 (germline): MNHEY, SMNVEV (reference sequence). V lost 6 bases to trimming and J lost 0 bases; unmatched junction nucleotides: 5. The CDR3 sequence is CASRQLAGGSSYEQYF. The DNA for the CDR3 is TGTGCCAGCAGACAACTAGCGGGAGGGAGCTCCTACGAGCAGTACTTC.

Ten or more counts support this clonotype. The chain joins TRBV28 to TRBJ2-1; 10 positions match TRBD1. The germline CDR1 and CDR2 sequences are MDHEN and SYDVKM. The V segment lost 6 bases and the J segment 7 bases; nucleotides outside the gene matches: 9. The CDR3 length is 15 residues. CDR3 sequence: CASSRRDRGVNEQFF. The CDR3 DNA follows: TGTGCCAGCAGCCGCCGGGACAGGGGTGTAAATGAGCAGTTCTTC.